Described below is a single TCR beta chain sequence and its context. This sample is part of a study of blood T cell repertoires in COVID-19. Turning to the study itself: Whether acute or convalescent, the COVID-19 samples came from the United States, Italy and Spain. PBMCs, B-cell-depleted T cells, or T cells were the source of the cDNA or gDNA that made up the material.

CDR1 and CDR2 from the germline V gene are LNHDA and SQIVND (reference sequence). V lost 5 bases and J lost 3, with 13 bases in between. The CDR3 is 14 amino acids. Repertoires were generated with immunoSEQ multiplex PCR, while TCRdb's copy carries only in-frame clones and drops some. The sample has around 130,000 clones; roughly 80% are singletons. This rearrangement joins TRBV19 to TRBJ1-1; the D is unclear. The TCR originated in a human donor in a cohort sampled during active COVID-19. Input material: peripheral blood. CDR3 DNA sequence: TGTGCCAGTAGTCCCCCGGTGAGGTACACTGAAGCTTTCTTT. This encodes CASSPPVRYTEAFF.